The clone carrying this T cell receptor beta chain was counted only a few times. The sample belongs to a study of blood T cell repertoires in COVID-19. As for the study in general: Acute and convalescent COVID-19 specimens originated in the United States, Italy and Spain. T cells, B-cell-depleted T cells, or PBMCs provided the cDNA or gDNA that served as material.

With 6 bases clipped from V and 7 bases from J, the junction kept 9 bases outside the gene matches. There are 15 residues in the CDR3. Germline V gene lookup returns CDR1 MNHEY and CDR2 SMNVEV (reference sequence). As originally analysed: Amplification from reference gene primers served as the basis for estimated nucleated cell counts. Repertoires were generated with immunoSEQ multiplex PCR, while TCRdb's copy carries only in-frame clones and drops some. V and J calls and clone size follow that table, whereas D and trimming were derived from the DNA. The table has some 240,000 clones, 85% to 90% seen once.

The chain links TRBV27 to TRBJ2-1, with TRBD2 identical over 10 bases. This clonotype was obtained from a woman aged 40 to 49 who had recovered from COVID-19. Material: peripheral blood. The CDR3 reads CASRLLAGHRNEQFF. The DNA of the CDR3 is TGTGCCAGCAGGCTACTAGCGGGACATCGAAATGAGCAGTTCTTC.